Following are 29 T cell receptor gamma chains from one sample sequenced in a study of gamma-delta chains in newborns, infants, children. With CATT, TCRdb re-called clones from the reads. The sample lists 3,000 to 4,000 gamma-chain clones; 61% were seen once. Sequenced input: blood. Every receptor here comes from a child who was a newborn, infant or young child, either healthy, febrile or measles-vaccinated (not recorded which).

V gene TRGV2 combines with J gene TRGJP2. The J gene is absent in TCRdb and was assigned here via DNA matching to germline. Trimming cost V 1 base and J 12 bases; bases outside gene matches: 5. The CDR3 spans 12 residues. Germline-derived CDR1 and CDR2 are EGSNGY and YDSYNSKV. CDR3 in amino acids: CATWDGRGIKTF. In DNA, the CDR3 is TGTGCCACCTGGGACGGACGCGGGATCAAGACGTTT.

About this clone: This same CDR3 is encoded by further DNA sequences in the sample. With the J gene uncalled, the V gene is TRGV2. This CDR3 has 11 residues. Germline V gene sequence: CDR1 EGSNGY, CDR2 YDSYNSKV. CDR3: CATWDGLVKLF. The DNA of the CDR3 is TGTGCCACCTGGGACGGGCTGGTTAAACTCTTT.

This clone was found a few times. As DNA, the CDR3 is TGTGCCACCTGGGACAGGCCATTCGATAAGAAACTCTTT. This gives the protein CATWDRPFDKKLF. The rearrangement joins TRGV5 to TRGJ1 or TRGJ2. In the absence of a J gene in TCRdb, the DNA was matched to germline to assign it here. CDR1 VINAFY and CDR2 YDVSNSKD come from the germline V gene. The CDR3 runs 13 residues. J was trimmed by 8 bases and V by 0 bases; bases with no gene match: 7.

This clone is categorized as large. The chain is built from TRGV9 and TRGJP. V was pared by 0 bases and J by 6 bases, with 2 bases of the junction left unmatched. The CDR3 consists of 16 residues. From germline, CDR1 is GITISATS and CDR2 ISYDGTV (reference sequence). CDR3 protein: CALWEVGELGKKIKVF. The DNA of the CDR3 is TGTGCCTTGTGGGAGGTGGGAGAGTTGGGCAAAAAAATCAAGGTATTT.

This clone was counted only a few times. The chain has TRGV9 and TRGJP. TCRdb leaves out the J gene; it was filled in here by matching the DNA to germline. CDR1 is GITISATS and CDR2 is ISYDGTV in the germline V gene (reference sequence). With V trimmed by 3 bases and J by 6 bases, 5 bases remained unmatched. The CDR3 length is 16 residues. The DNA of the CDR3 is TGTGCCTTGTGGGAGTCGGCAGAGTTGGGCAAAAAAATCAAGGTATTT. Translation: CALWESAELGKKIKVF.

The chain has TRGV2 and TRGJP1. Matching the DNA to germline supplied the J gene, which TCRdb does not give. CDR1 EGSNGY and CDR2 YDSYNSKV come from the germline V gene. V shed 0 bases and J 4 bases; nucleotides not matched to a gene: 14. CDR3 length equals 18 residues. CDR3 amino acids: CATWDGRRPGGTGWFKIF. CDR3 coding DNA: TGTGCCACCTGGGACGGGCGACGCCCTGGGGGCACTGGTTGGTTCAAGATATTT.

The chain carries TRGV8 and TRGJ1 or TRGJ2. As TCRdb names no J gene, one was assigned here on the basis of a DNA match to germline. With 2 bases clipped from V and 5 bases from J, the junction kept 6 bases outside the gene matches. In germline, CDR1 is VENAVY, CDR2 YDSYNSRV. The CDR3 runs to 13 residues. For the CDR3, the DNA is TGTGCCACCTGGGATAAGTTTCATTATAAGAAACTCTTT. Translated, it gives CATWDKFHYKKLF.

The rearrangement links TRGV3 to TRGJ1 or TRGJ2. TCRdb leaves out the J gene; it was filled in here by matching the DNA to germline. CDR3 length: 13 amino acids. The V gene's germline CDR1 is VTNTFY and CDR2 YDVSTARD (reference sequence). V lost 3 bases to trimming and J lost 7 bases; unmatched junction nucleotides: 9. The CDR3 sequence: CATWDGNWYKKLF. The CDR3 nucleotides read TGTGCCACCTGGGACGGGAATTGGTATAAGAAACTCTTT.

The sample holds a few counts of this clone. Other DNA sequences of this sample code for an identical CDR3. This sequence joins TRGV2 and TRGJ1 or TRGJ2. The J gene is not listed in TCRdb, so it was assigned here from a DNA match to germline. V shed 0 bases and J 7 bases; nucleotides not matched to a gene: 6. The germline V gene has CDR1 EGSNGY and CDR2 YDSYNSKV. The CDR3 covers 13 residues. CDR3 in amino acids: CATWDGQGYKKLF. In nucleotides, the CDR3 is TGTGCCACCTGGGACGGGCAGGGGTATAAGAAACTCTTT.

V is TRGV5 and J is TRGJ1 or TRGJ2. TCRdb gives no J gene; it was assigned here by matching the DNA to germline. The V gene's germline CDR1 is VINAFY and CDR2 YDVSNSKD. This CDR3 region has 16 residues. The V segment lost 0 bases and the J segment 1 base; nucleotides outside the gene matches: 9. CDR3 coding DNA: TGTGCCACCTGGGACAGGCCTCCTGCAAATTATTATAAGAAACTCTTT. Residues: CATWDRPPANYYKKLF.

By share, this clone counts as hyperexpanded. The chain has TRGV9 and TRGJP. Germline values: CDR1 GITISATS, CDR2 ISYDGTV (reference sequence). The CDR3 has 16 residues. Trimming at V came to 3 bases and at J to 6 bases, leaving 5 bases not matched to a gene. The CDR3 DNA reads as TGTGCCTTGTGGGAGAAGACAGAGTTGGGCAAAAAAATCAAGGTATTT. Protein sequence: CALWEKTELGKKIKVF.

The chain links TRGV8 to TRGJP1. Matching the DNA to germline supplied the J gene, which TCRdb does not give. CDR3 length: 12 residues. From germline, CDR1 is VENAVY and CDR2 YDSYNSRV. V shed 5 bases, J shed 4 bases, and the junction held 1 base outside the gene matches. The CDR3 reads CATWGTGWFKIF. In DNA form, the CDR3 reads TGTGCCACCTGGGGCACTGGTTGGTTCAAGATATTT.

Notes on this clone: One end of the junction does not line up with germline, which may come from a read error. The chain combines TRGV5 with TRGJP2. TCRdb supplies no J gene; here it was assigned by aligning the nucleotide sequence to germline. The CDR3 is 15 amino acids. Looked up from germline, CDR1 is VINAFY and CDR2 is YDVSNSKD. The CDR3 DNA reads as TGTGCCACCTGGGACAGGCGAAGTAGTGAGTGGATCAAGACGTTT. This gives the protein CATWDRRSSEWIKTF.

The rearrangement uses TRGV5 and TRGJ1 or TRGJ2. In the absence of a J gene in TCRdb, the DNA was matched to germline to assign it here. This CDR3 is built from 13 residues. Trimming took 2 bases from V and 2 from J; bases not matched to a gene: 3. Per germline, CDR1 VINAFY and CDR2 YDVSNSKD. CDR3 sequence reads: CATWDKDYYKKLF. The CDR3 DNA reads TGTGCCACCTGGGACAAGGATTATTATAAGAAACTCTTT.

This chain joins TRGV3 and TRGJ1 or TRGJ2. No J gene was available from TCRdb, and it was assigned here by a germline match of the DNA. The CDR3 totals 15 residues. Germline CDR1 and CDR2: VTNTFY and YDVSTARD (reference sequence). Germline trimming cut 2 bases from V and 5 bases from J; bases unmatched to any gene: 12. CDR3 protein: CATWDKHKKNYKKLF. CDR3 sequence (DNA): TGTGCCACCTGGGACAAACATAAGAAGAATTATAAGAAACTCTTT.

V is TRGV8 and J is TRGJP2. Here the J gene came from matching the DNA to germline, since TCRdb omits it. Germline CDR1 VENAVY, CDR2 YDSYNSRV. The V segment lost 0 bases and the J segment 3 bases; nucleotides outside the gene matches: 4. This CDR3 region has 15 residues. The CDR3 loop is CATWDRRGSDWIKTF. The CDR3 DNA is TGTGCCACCTGGGATAGGCGGGGTAGTGATTGGATCAAGACGTTT.

There are a few counts of this clone. This chain joins TRGV2 and TRGJP2. Because TCRdb records no J gene, it was assigned here through a match of the DNA to germline. This CDR3 is 17 amino acids long. Unmatched junction bases numbered 7, after V lost 0 bases and J lost 0 bases. The V gene's germline CDR1 is EGSNGY and CDR2 YDSYNSKV. The CDR3 loop is CATWDGGEYSSDWIKTF. The CDR3 coding sequence is TGTGCCACCTGGGACGGGGGGGAATATAGTAGTGATTGGATCAAGACGTTT.

This chain connects TRGV2 to TRGJ1 or TRGJ2. TCRdb lists no J gene, so it was determined here by aligning the DNA to germline. V shed 1 base and J 8 bases; nucleotides not matched to a gene: 17. The CDR3 covers 16 residues. Germline-derived CDR1 and CDR2 are EGSNGY and YDSYNSKV. The CDR3 loop reads CATWDGLGGTIDKKLF. Here the CDR3 DNA reads TGTGCCACCTGGGACGGCCTCGGGGGGACGATTGATAAGAAACTCTTT.

As to this clone: In the same sample, other DNA sequences code for this CDR3. J is TRGJP2 and V is TRGV5. The J gene, missing from TCRdb, was assigned here through DNA to germline matching. Germline CDR1 is VINAFY and CDR2 is YDVSNSKD. V was clipped by 0 bases and J by 11 bases; unmatched bases: 6. CDR3 length: 13 amino acids. CDR3 residues: CATWDRPGWIKTF. Here the CDR3 DNA reads TGTGCCACCTGGGACAGGCCGGGGTGGATCAAGACGTTT.

For the CDR3, the DNA is TGTGCCACCTGGGACGGGACTTATAAGAAACTCTTT. Translated: CATWDGTYKKLF. The chain joins TRGV2 to TRGJ1 or TRGJ2. The J gene, left out of TCRdb, was set here by checking the DNA against germline. In germline, CDR1 is EGSNGY, CDR2 YDSYNSKV. The CDR3 is 12 amino acids. After removal of 0 bases from V and 6 bases from J, the junction contained 2 bases not matched to a gene.

A note on this clone: It is likely a read error: a sequence one base away is far more abundant. The same CDR3 arises from other DNA sequences in this sample as well. J is TRGJP and V is TRGV9. The J gene, missing from TCRdb, was assigned here through DNA to germline matching. The CDR3 loop spans 15 amino acids. Germline-derived CDR1 and CDR2 are GITISATS and ISYDGTV (reference sequence). CDR3 protein: CALWEEELGKKIKVF. The CDR3, as DNA: TGTGCCCTGTGGGAGGAAGAGTTGGGCAAAAAAATCAAGGTATTT.

No call exists for the J gene, whereas the V gene is TRGV4. Germline values: CDR1 EGSTGY, CDR2 YDSYTSSV. The CDR3 runs to 14 residues. CDR3 DNA sequence: TGTGCCACCTGGGATGGGCCACATTATTATAAAGAACTCTTT. Translating gives CATWDGPHYYKELF.

This clone was detected a few times. This chain uses TRGV8 with TRGJ1 or TRGJ2. TCRdb offers no J gene call, so here the DNA was matched to germline to obtain one. Germline-derived CDR1 and CDR2 are VENAVY and YDSYNSRV. The CDR3 spans 12 residues. Trimming removed 1 base from V and 10 bases from J; junction bases left unmatched: 7. CDR3 sequence (DNA): TGTGCCACCTGGGATAGCCGGAGCAAGAAACTCTTT. It codes for CATWDSRSKKLF.

As concerns this clone: Other DNA sequences from this sample encode an identical CDR3 as well. CDR3 region: CATWDGLGKKLF. The CDR3 DNA sequence: TGTGCCACCTGGGACGGGCTGGGGAAGAAACTCTTT. This rearrangement joins TRGV2 to TRGJ1 or TRGJ2. No J gene is reported in TCRdb; it was inferred here by comparing the DNA with germline. This CDR3 has 12 residues. Germline V gene lookup returns CDR1 EGSNGY and CDR2 YDSYNSKV. V trimming: 0 bases; J trimming: 10 bases; junction bases outside the gene matches: 6.

Notes on this clone: Just one base apart from a much larger clone, this may be a read error. The chain has TRGV9 and TRGJP. The J gene, not given by TCRdb, was assigned here from a germline match of the nucleotide sequence. The CDR3 has 17 amino acids. Germline V gene sequence: CDR1 GITISATS, CDR2 ISYDGTV (reference sequence). CDR3 sequence (DNA): TGTGCCATGTGGGAGGTTGTAGACGAGTTGGGCAAAAAAATCAAGGTATTT. As protein: CAMWEVVDELGKKIKVF.

The chain combines TRGV5 with TRGJ1 or TRGJ2. Here the J gene came from matching the DNA to germline, since TCRdb omits it. V lost 0 bases, J lost 5 bases, and 10 bases stayed unmatched. The CDR3 is 15 residues long. CDR1 is VINAFY and CDR2 is YDVSNSKD in the germline V gene. CDR3 loop: CATWDRRARNYKKLF. In DNA form, the CDR3 reads TGTGCCACCTGGGACAGGCGGGCCAGGAATTATAAGAAACTCTTT.

The rearrangement links TRGV4 to TRGJP. TCRdb offers no J gene call, so here the DNA was matched to germline to obtain one. The V and J ends lost 3 bases and 9 bases, in that order; junction bases with no gene match: 5. This CDR3 contains 15 residues. Germline lookup yields CDR1 EGSTGY and CDR2 YDSYTSSV. The CDR3 nucleotides read TGTGCCACCTGGGATAAAGGGTTGGGCAAAAAAATCAAGGTATTT. As protein: CATWDKGLGKKIKVF.

The chain couples TRGV9 to TRGJP. No J gene was available from TCRdb, and it was assigned here by a germline match of the DNA. Per germline, CDR1 GITISATS and CDR2 ISYDGTV (reference sequence). This CDR3 region has 15 residues. J was trimmed by 9 bases and V by 4 bases; bases with no gene match: 6. The DNA of the CDR3 is TGTGCCTTGTGGGACAAAGGGTTGGGCAAAAAAATCAAGGTATTT. Protein: CALWDKGLGKKIKVF.

A few counts support this clone. The V and J genes are TRGV9 and TRGJP2. Trimming removed 3 bases from V and 3 bases from J; junction bases left unmatched: 4. Germline V gives CDR1 GITISATS, CDR2 ISYDGTV (reference sequence). The CDR3 extends over 14 amino acids. This CDR3 is CALWEFGSDWIKTF. The CDR3 nucleotides read TGTGCCTTGTGGGAGTTTGGTAGTGATTGGATCAAGACGTTT.